The clone carrying this TCR beta chain was observed a few times. The antigen remains undetermined. This sample is part of a study of beta chain features in type 1 diabetes. Whole-study context: In all, about 110 million sorted cells from all samples were analyzed. Study findings and constraints: All four CD4+ subsets of Type 1 diabetes patients contained TCRB CDR3s that were moderately but significantly shorter. Equally in patients and controls, shorter templates might have been favored by PCR.

The length of the CDR3 is 16 residues. Per the germline V gene, CDR1 is SEHNR and CDR2 is FQNEAQ (reference sequence). The V end lost 10 bases, the J end lost 0 bases, and 19 bases lay between the germline ends. Investigators reverse transcribed all isolated RNA, so they sequenced expressed TCRB transcripts. Produced via immunoSEQ multiplex PCR; TCRdb's table is partial and in-frame only. The sample lists 600,000 to 700,000 clones; approximately 13% were seen once. Source material: naive CD4+ T cells from blood. The sequence was obtained from a man aged 25 to 45 with type 1 diabetes. The gene calls are TRBV7-9 and TRBJ2-1; the D gene could be TRBD1 or TRBD2 (5 bases each). The CDR3 DNA is TGTGCCATCCCAAGGGGCAGCGGTTCCTCCTACAATGAGCAGTTCTTC. This codes for CAIPRGSGSSYNEQFF.